This T cell receptor beta chain is from a study of blood T cell repertoires in COVID-19. Turning to the study itself: Nucleic acid was either cDNA or gDNA, and it came from T cells, B-cell-depleted T cells, or PBMCs.

In the original workflow: Amplification with reference gene primers provided the estimates of nucleated cell counts. Assay used: immunoSEQ multiplex PCR; TCRdb lists only in-frame clones, some missing. That table is the source of V, J and clone size, and D and trimming were worked out from the DNA. The sample has under 150,000 clones; about 80% are singletons. J was trimmed by 4 bases and V by 0 bases; bases with no gene match: 5. Germline assignment: CDR1 LGHNA and CDR2 YNFKEQ. The CDR3 is made up of 17 amino acids. The rearrangement uses TRBV4-2 and TRBJ2-3; 12 nucleotides match TRBD2. The clonotype comes from a woman of 80 years or more with acute or convalescent COVID-19. Sequenced sample: peripheral blood. This CDR3 reads CASSQEASGGAPDTQYF. The CDR3 nucleotides are TGTGCCAGCAGCCAAGAGGCTAGCGGGGGGGCCCCAGATACGCAGTATTTT.